This entry lists 13 T cell receptor beta chains sequenced from one sample in a study of CD8 T cells in Susac syndrome. Random hexamers were used to reverse transcribe an amount of about 0.45 to 1 ug RNA. TCRdb ran MiXCR on the immunoSEQ multiplex PCR reads and lists one entry per CDR3 protein. The table records around 100,000 distinct CDR3 sequences, around 95% of them present only once. Sequenced: CD8+ T cells from PBMCs. The source of these receptors is a human donor with Susac syndrome.

V is TRBV18 and J is TRBJ1-1; weak D call: TRBD1 (6 bases). The germline V gene has CDR1 KGHSH and CDR2 LQKENI. Trimming left V 2 bases short and J 8 bases short, with 15 bases between. CDR3 length: 14 residues. CDR3 sequence: CASSPALGGTEAFF. The DNA of the CDR3 is TGTGCCAGCTCACCAGCCTTAGGGGGAACAGAAGCTTTCTTT.

This chain connects TRBV5-4 to TRBJ2-3; no firm D call. Trimming removed 0 bases at V and 5 bases at J, with 7 bases between. This CDR3 is 13 amino acids long. Germline V gene data show CDR1 as SGHNT and CDR2 as YYREEE (reference sequence). The CDR3 DNA reads TGTGCCAGCAGCTTGGGAGCAGGAGATACGCAGTATTTT. Encoded protein: CASSLGAGDTQYF.

V and J are TRBV20-1 and TRBJ2-7, with unresolved D. Germline values: CDR1 DFQATT, CDR2 SNEGSKA (reference sequence). The V end lost 3 bases, the J end lost 6 bases, and 9 bases lay between the germline ends. CDR3 length: 11 residues. CDR3 in amino acids: CSASRASEQYF. The CDR3 region has the DNA TGCAGTGCTAGTCGTGCTTCCGAGCAGTACTTC.

This clonotype was counted a single time. The chain links TRBV14 to TRBJ1-1, with 7 bases fitting TRBD1. The CDR3 sequence is 15 residues long. Per the germline V gene, CDR1 is SGHDN and CDR2 is FVKESK. Trimming removed 4 bases from V and 4 bases from J; junction bases left unmatched: 9. CDR3 amino acids: CASSPLTGQSTEAFF. CDR3 nucleotides: TGTGCCAGCAGCCCCCTGACAGGGCAGAGCACTGAAGCTTTCTTT. Variable domain in full (rest from reference TRBV14 and TRBJ1-1): EAGVTQFPSHSVIEKGQTVTLRCDPISGHDNLYWYRRVMGKEIKFLLHFVKESKQDESGMPNNRFLAERTGGTYSTLKVQPAELEDSGVYFCASSPLTGQSTEAFFGQGTRLTVV.

This chain links TRBV14 with TRBJ2-4; 8 bases map to TRBD2. The CDR3 is 18 amino acids. The V gene end was trimmed by 1 base and the J gene end by 0 bases; junction bases not matched to a gene: 8. Germline CDR1 SGHDN, CDR2 FVKESK. The CDR3, as DNA: TGTGCCAGCAGCCAAGCTCGGGTAGCGGGAAAAGCCAAAAACATTCAGTACTTC. Translation gives CASSQARVAGKAKNIQYF.

The chain uses TRBV2 and TRBJ2-7; 11 bases are shared with TRBD2. The junction had 11 bases not matched to a gene; V was cut back by 5 bases and J by 5 bases. Germline assignment: CDR1 SNHLY and CDR2 FYNNEI. The CDR3 runs to 16 residues. CDR3 DNA sequence: TGTGCCAGCAGTCGTACGACTAGCGGGAAAGGCGACGAGCAGTACTTC. Its protein is CASSRTTSGKGDEQYF.

V and J are TRBV5-6 and TRBJ2-5; D ambiguous. CDR3 length equals 15 residues. V dropped 3 bases and J dropped 2 bases, with 14 bases sitting between them. Looked up from germline, CDR1 is SGHDT and CDR2 is YYEEEE. DNA for the CDR3: TGTGCCAGCAGCTCGGAATCACACCAACAAGAGACCCAGTACTTC. The encoded protein is CASSSESHQQETQYF.

The V and J genes are TRBV14 and TRBJ1-2; D not resolved. The V gene's germline CDR1 is SGHDN and CDR2 FVKESK. The length of the CDR3 is 14 residues. Trimming removed 2 bases at V and 4 bases at J, with 11 bases between. This CDR3 reads CASSQTVGFYGYTF. The CDR3 DNA sequence: TGTGCCAGCAGCCAAACCGTTGGTTTCTATGGCTACACCTTC.

The genes are TRBV6-6 and TRBJ1-2; weak D call: TRBD1 (5 bases). The germline CDR1 and CDR2 sequences are MNHNY and SVGAGI (reference sequence). This CDR3 has 14 residues. V lost 2 bases and J 6 bases, leaving 13 bases between the germline ends. Written as DNA, the CDR3 is TGTGCCAGCAGTTACGGGGCGGGTTCGGATGGCTACACCTTC. Translating it yields CASSYGAGSDGYTF.

V is TRBV23-1 and J is TRBJ2-5; tentatively, D is TRBD1 or TRBD2 (5 bases each). TRBV23-1 is sorted into the ORF group, with uncertain function. V lost 4 bases to trimming and J lost 9 bases, with 9 bases between them. The CDR3 totals 11 residues. The DNA for the CDR3 is TGCGCCAGCAGTCCATTGGGGGCCCAGTACTTC. It codes for CASSPLGAQYF.

The count of this clonotype is one. The V gene is TRBV11-2, the J gene TRBJ2-1, with no clear D. The CDR3 contains 13 residues. The ends were cut back, 5 bases at V and 10 bases at J, with 15 bases in the middle. Per germline, CDR1 SGHAT and CDR2 FQNNGV. The CDR3 region has the DNA TGTGCCAGCAGCCCCGTCCCTACAATAGAGCAGTTCTTC. It is translated as CASSPVPTIEQFF.

The rearrangement joins TRBV9 to TRBJ1-3; D ambiguous. Looked up from germline, CDR1 is SGDLS and CDR2 is YYNGEE. V was clipped by 2 bases and J by 0 bases, with 3 bases between them. This CDR3 has 13 amino acids. DNA of the CDR3: TGTGCCAGCAGCGTGGCCTCTGGAAACACCATATATTTT. Its translation: CASSVASGNTIYF.

The chain has TRBV13 and TRBJ2-7; 10 positions agree with TRBD2. Germline-derived CDR1 and CDR2 are PRHDT and FYEKMQ (reference sequence). The CDR3 has 15 amino acids. The junction had 7 bases not matched to a gene; V was cut back by 3 bases and J by 5 bases. The CDR3 DNA reads TGTGCCAGCAGCTTCCATAGCGGGGGGATCAACGAGCAGTACTTC. Residues: CASSFHSGGINEQYF.